This T cell receptor beta chain derives from a study of CD8 T cells in Susac syndrome. Unmatched junction bases numbered 5, after V lost 6 bases and J lost 2 bases. Germline CDR1 reads MDHEN; CDR2 reads SYDVKM. CDR3 length: 15 amino acids. Random hexamers were used to reverse transcribe the RNA input (about 0.45 to 1 ug). Amplification of TCR beta CDR3 used immunoSEQ multiplex PCR across 54 Vbeta and 13 Jbeta. MiXCR, applied by TCRdb to the immunoSEQ multiplex PCR reads, yields one record per CDR3 protein. The sample lists about 120,000 distinct CDR3 sequences, approximately 96% occurring once. The sequence was obtained from a human donor with Susac syndrome. Sequencing used CD4+ T cells from PBMCs. The chain couples TRBV28 to TRBJ2-4; 9 bases agree with TRBD1. The CDR3 sequence: CASREQGASKNIQYF. The CDR3 coding sequence is TGTGCCAGCAGAGAACAGGGGGCGTCCAAAAACATTCAGTACTTC.